This T cell receptor beta chain was retrieved from a study of T cells after yellow fever vaccination. Per germline, CDR1 SEHNR and CDR2 FQNEAQ (reference sequence). This CDR3 has 15 amino acids. The V end was cut by 2 bases, the J end by 3 bases, with 13 bases between. TCRdb re-analysed the 5' RACE reads in MiXCR, keeping a single row per CDR3 protein. The sample records approximately 610,000 distinct CDR3 sequences, roughly a sixth being singletons. A note on this clonotype: What it binds is not known.

General study findings and limits: Shared CD4/CD8 clonotypes were a small share, likely from convergent recombination. Once the booster was given, most primary-vaccination clones reappeared, at approximately 97% for CD4 and over 75% for CD8.

The rearrangement uses TRBV7-9 and TRBJ1-2, with D possibly TRBD1 on 6 matching bases. Sample: PBMCs, taken around 5 days after the first yellow fever vaccination. This TCR derives from a man between 18 and 29 years old who received the YFV17D yellow fever vaccine. The CDR3, as DNA: TGTGCCAGCAGCTTATTAGCAGGGGTTGACTATGGCTACACCTTC. Amino acids: CASSLLAGVDYGYTF. The full variable domain, in which reference TRBV7-9 and TRBJ1-2 provide the parts outside the CDR3, is DTGVSQNPRHKITKRGQNVTFRCDPISEHNRLYWYRQTLGQGPEFLTYFQNEAQLEKSRLLSDRFSAERPKGSFSTLEIQRTEQGDSAMYLCASSLLAGVDYGYTFGSGTRLTVV.